The clone carrying this T cell receptor beta chain was seen many times. Its target is not known. Unique molecular identifiers were incorporated when the TCRbeta library was constructed. Each CDR3 protein is one row after TCRdb ran MiXCR on the PCR reads. Here the sample spans fewer than 150,000 distinct CDR3 sequences, about 9.9% being singletons. These data are taken from a study of T-cell reconstitution after alpha-beta-depleted transplantation in children. Study-wide points: Most T-cell counts and diversity one year after the transplant came from T cells that were newly produced. Recipient T cells and thymic progenitors that survived were the source of the high TCRbeta diversity seen at day 60 in some patients. By about two months after transplant, alpha-beta T cells reportedly arose from several hundred graft clones that had expanded.

The length of the CDR3 is 16 residues. The V end lost 1 base, the J end lost 3 bases, and 16 bases lay between the germline ends. Germline V lookup: CDR1 SGHAT, CDR2 FQNNGV. This chain joins TRBV11-2 and TRBJ2-7; a weak D match, TRBD2 (5 bases). The starting material was PBMCs, mostly from graft donor cells, obtained 180 days after TCRalphabeta/CD19-depleted stem cell transplant. The receptor comes from a girl less than two years old who had a stem cell transplant for combined immunodeficiency, so the T cells may come from the graft donor. The CDR3 is CASSLGYPRGSYEQYF. The CDR3, as DNA: TGTGCCAGCAGCTTAGGATACCCTCGAGGGAGCTACGAGCAGTACTTC.